This T cell receptor beta chain comes out of a study of CD8+ T cells in alopecia areata. At the level of the study: Treated individuals took tofacitinib by mouth, 5 to 10 mg twice daily. Whole-study findings and limits: More clonal than normal scalp was lesional scalp, particularly alopecia totalis/universalis. Scalp sequencing also captures normal skin's resident alphabeta T cells.

Collected material from alopecia areata patients comprised lesional scalp punch biopsies and peripheral blood. With regard to this clone: The antigen remains unidentified.

cDNA serving as the sequencing template came from extracted, reverse transcribed RNA. Libraries were prepared by immunoSEQ multiplex PCR; TCRdb keeps only in-frame clonotypes and omits some of them. The table lists 100,000 to 150,000 clones, 45% to 60% of them singletons, with roughly 4.5% in the top ten. From germline, CDR1 is MGHRA and CDR2 YSYEKL. The CDR3 is 16 residues long. V trimming: 4 bases; J trimming: 5 bases; junction bases outside the gene matches: 8. Specimen: CD4+ T cells sorted from blood, collected at week 0. The gene calls are TRBV4-1 and TRBJ2-5; 12 bases are shared with TRBD2. The receptor was isolated from a human donor with alopecia areata. CDR3 sequence (DNA): TGCGCCAGCAGCCGATGGACTAGCGGGATAGGGGAGACCCAGTACTTC. Its protein product is CASSRWTSGIGETQYF.